The 28 T cell receptor beta chains below come from one sample, sequenced in a study of patients and donors after allogeneic stem cell transplantation. One entry per CDR3 protein results from TCRdb running MiXCR on the RT-PCR reads. Among over 150,000 distinct CDR3 sequences listed, roughly two fifths were seen once. Specimen: blood, either unsorted or a sorted T cell fraction (not recorded which). These receptors all stem from a human donor who was either an allogeneic HSCT recipient or a stem cell or donor lymphocyte infusion donor (not recorded which). It is not recorded whose cells these are; they may come from a transplant donor.

Comments on this clonotype: The junction departs from germline at one end; a sequencing error may be responsible. The rearrangement uses TRBV10-3 and TRBJ1-1, with a weak D call TRBD1 (5 bases). Germline CDR1 ENHRY, CDR2 SYGVKD. The CDR3 length is 14 residues. CDR3 in DNA: TGTGCCATCAGTCTCGGGGAGGGGAACACTGAAGTTTTCTTT. Amino acid sequence: CAISLGEGNTEVFF.

This clonotype showed up just a few times. The chain recombines TRBV5-4 with TRBJ1-1, with D perhaps TRBD1 (5 bases). Per germline, CDR1 SGHNT and CDR2 YYREEE (reference sequence). V was clipped by 2 bases and J by 1 base, with 12 bases between them. This CDR3 spans 15 amino acids. The CDR3 DNA follows: TGTGCCAGCAGCTTTAAGGGACTGCCGAACACTGAAGCTTTCTTT. This codes for CASSFKGLPNTEAFF.

The chain is built from TRBV29-1 and TRBJ1-2, with 8 bases fitting TRBD1. Germline V gene sequence: CDR1 SQVTM, CDR2 ANQGSEA. The CDR3 spans 13 residues. The V and J ends lost 6 bases and 0 bases, in that order; junction bases with no gene match: 3. DNA for the CDR3: TGCAGCGTCCGGGGACAGGCTAACTATGGCTACACCTTC. As protein: CSVRGQANYGYTF.

V gene TRBV7-3 combines with J gene TRBJ1-1; D not resolved. Trimming took 2 bases from V and 3 from J, leaving 7 bases between them. The CDR3 has 13 amino acids. From germline, CDR1 is SGHTA and CDR2 FQGTGA. The chain's CDR3 is CASSLESYTEAFF. The CDR3, as DNA: TGTGCCAGCAGCTTAGAGTCCTACACTGAAGCTTTCTTT.

The rearrangement joins TRBV30 to TRBJ2-7; 13 nucleotides agree with TRBD2. The CDR3 is 15 amino acids. With 1 base clipped from V and 7 bases from J, the junction kept 7 bases outside the gene matches. The germline gives CDR1 GTSNPN, CDR2 SVGIG (reference sequence). The CDR3 region is CAWSGTSGRAEEQYF. The CDR3 DNA is TGTGCCTGGAGTGGCACTAGCGGGAGGGCCGAGGAGCAGTACTTC. Together with reference TRBV30 and TRBJ2-7, the CDR3 gives the full variable domain: SQTIHQWPATLVQPVGSPLSLECTVEGTSNPNLYWYRQAAGRGLQLLFYSVGIGQISSEVPQNLSASRPQDRQFILSSKKLLLSDSGFYLCAWSGTSGRAEEQYFGPGTRLTVT.

The sample holds one count of this clonotype. The CDR3 reads CASSLEWGGYGYTF. The CDR3 DNA sequence: TGTGCCAGCAGCCTCGAATGGGGCGGGTATGGCTACACCTTC. The chain uses TRBV27 and TRBJ1-2; a weak D match, TRBD1 (5 bases). CDR1 is MNHEY, CDR2 SMNVEV, per germline (reference sequence). The CDR3 sequence is 14 residues long. Trimming took 6 bases from V and 5 from J, leaving 16 bases between them.

This clonotype was observed a few times. V is TRBV5-4 and J is TRBJ2-1; D possibly corresponds to TRBD2 (6 bases). From germline, CDR1 is SGHNT and CDR2 YYREEE (reference sequence). The CDR3 runs to 16 residues. V lost 0 bases and J lost 2, with 12 bases in between. The CDR3 protein is CASSLGGGIAYNEQFF. DNA of the CDR3: TGTGCCAGCAGCTTGGGAGGCGGGATCGCCTACAATGAGCAGTTCTTC.

The V and J genes are TRBV18 and TRBJ1-2; TRBD1 matches 7 bases. After removal of 6 bases from V and 8 bases from J, the junction contained 12 bases not matched to a gene. This CDR3 contains 14 residues. Germline V lookup: CDR1 KGHSH, CDR2 LQKENI. This CDR3 is CASSPTNRGEGYTF. CDR3 DNA: TGTGCCAGCTCGCCTACTAACAGGGGAGAAGGCTACACCTTC.

This clonotype has more than one count but fewer than ten. The V and J genes are TRBV7-2 and TRBJ2-3; no clear D. Germline CDR1 is SGHTA and CDR2 is FQGNSA. The V end lost 5 bases, the J end lost 2 bases, and 14 bases lay between the germline ends. The length of the CDR3 is 15 residues. The CDR3, as DNA: TGTGCCAGCAGCACGGTCCTCCTCATCACAGATACGCAGTATTTT. Translation gives CASSTVLLITDTQYF.

This clonotype has more than one count but fewer than ten. The chain joins TRBV20-1 to TRBJ1-1, with a tentative D call TRBD1 (6 bases). V was trimmed by 5 bases and J by 1 base, leaving 11 bases between them. The germline gives CDR1 DFQATT, CDR2 SNEGSKA (reference sequence). This CDR3 spans 13 amino acids. This CDR3 reads CSAGGQWNTEAFF. The CDR3 bases are TGCAGTGCTGGTGGACAGTGGAACACTGAAGCTTTCTTT.

The genes are TRBV29-1 and TRBJ1-1; the match to TRBD1 covers 7 bases. Per the germline V gene, CDR1 is SQVTM and CDR2 is ANQGSEA. V lost 6 bases and J lost 7; bases outside the gene matches: 8. The CDR3 runs to 12 residues. The CDR3 DNA reads TGCAGCGTCAGAACAGCAGGGGGTGAAGCTTTCTTT. As protein: CSVRTAGGEAFF.

The rearrangement links TRBV28 to TRBJ1-3; TRBD1 might be the D (5 bases). Germline CDR1 MDHEN, CDR2 SYDVKM. Trimming removed 8 bases at V and 0 bases at J, with 8 bases between. This CDR3 has 13 residues. The CDR3 bases are TGTGCCAGCCCCGACAGCTCTGGAAACACCATATATTTT. It encodes CASPDSSGNTIYF. The entire variable domain, with the rest obtained from reference TRBV28 and TRBJ1-3, is as follows: DVKVTQSSRYLVKRTGEKVFLECVQDMDHENMFWYRQDPGLGLRLIYFSYDVKMKEKGDIPEGYSVSREKKERFSLILESASTNQTSMYLCASPDSSGNTIYFGEGSWLTVV.

The table lists this clonotype with many counts. The rearrangement joins TRBV29-1 to TRBJ1-1, with D hard to call. V gave up 7 bases and J gave up 3 bases, with 15 bases separating them. Germline lookup yields CDR1 SQVTM and CDR2 ANQGSEA. The CDR3 is 13 residues long. This chain's CDR3 is CSGGRLPDTEAFF. Here the CDR3 DNA reads TGCAGCGGGGGTCGGTTGCCGGACACTGAAGCTTTCTTT.

This clonotype was seen a handful of times. The CDR3 DNA is TGCAGTGCTAGAGATCTAAACCGGGACAGGGTTCATCAGCCCCAGCATTTT. Translation gives CSARDLNRDRVHQPQHF. The chain combines TRBV20-1 with TRBJ1-5; 9 positions agree with TRBD1. The junction had 11 bases not matched to a gene; V was cut back by 0 bases and J by 5 bases. Germline CDR1 and CDR2: DFQATT and SNEGSKA (reference sequence). The CDR3 spans 17 residues.

The J gene is TRBJ2-3, the V gene TRBV9, with TRBD2 matching over 8 bases. This CDR3 comprises 18 residues. The trim removed 3 bases at V and 1 base at J, leaving 13 bases unmatched. Germline CDR1 is SGDLS and CDR2 is YYNGEE. DNA of the CDR3: TGTGCCAGCAGCGACCATAGCGGGAAGACGACACGCACAGATACGCAGTATTTT. This codes for CASSDHSGKTTRTDTQYF.

This chain connects TRBV6-5 to TRBJ2-3; D gene ambiguous. V was clipped by 10 bases and J by 2 bases, with 13 bases between them. The V gene's germline CDR1 is MNHEY and CDR2 SVGAGI. This CDR3 is 13 amino acids long. The CDR3 bases are TGTGCCACCCGGCTCTTCCACACAGATACGCAGTATTTT. It translates to CATRLFHTDTQYF.

This clonotype was found a few times. The chain joins TRBV5-1 to TRBJ2-1; TRBD2 aligns across 11 bases. Losses at the gene ends were 2 bases for V and 4 bases for J; bases not matched to a gene: 5. The CDR3 runs 16 residues. Germline V gives CDR1 SGHRS, CDR2 YFSETQ. CDR3 DNA: TGCGCCAGCAGCTTTGGTAGCGGGAGGGTGTACAATGAGCAGTTCTTC. Translating gives CASSFGSGRVYNEQFF.

J is TRBJ2-3 and V is TRBV6-2 or TRBV6-3, with D unresolved. The CDR3 consists of 12 residues. V was trimmed by 2 bases and J by 5 bases, leaving 5 bases between them. Per the germline V gene, CDR1 is MNHEY and CDR2 is SVGEGT. DNA for the CDR3: TGTGCCAGCAGTTACGTGGGAGATACGCAGTATTTT. This sequence encodes CASSYVGDTQYF.

The genes are TRBV12-3 or TRBV12-4 and TRBJ1-4; TRBD1 is a possible D gene (5 bases). The CDR3 covers 16 residues. The ends were cut back, 4 bases at V and 3 bases at J, with 15 bases in the middle. CDR3 residues: CASSSPQGPANEKLFF. The CDR3 DNA follows: TGTGCCAGCAGTTCCCCTCAGGGCCCGGCTAATGAAAAACTGTTTTTT.

The chain combines TRBV29-1 with TRBJ2-1, with TRBD2 identical over 13 bases. Per germline, CDR1 SQVTM and CDR2 ANQGSEA. This CDR3 has 16 residues. V was clipped by 4 bases and J by 5 bases; unmatched bases: 8. The CDR3 nucleotides read TGCAGCGTTGTCGTGACTAGCGGGAGGACGAACAATGAGCAGTTCTTC. It specifies CSVVVTSGRTNNEQFF.

Only a few counts were recorded for this clonotype. The chain carries TRBV24-1 and TRBJ2-2, with D possibly TRBD1 on 6 matching bases. The CDR3 has 16 amino acids. Germline lookup yields CDR1 KGHDR and CDR2 SFDVKD. V gave up 3 bases and J gave up 2 bases, with 12 bases separating them. CDR3 bases: TGTGCCACCAGTGATATGAGGACAGCTAACACCGGGGAGCTGTTTTTT. Translated: CATSDMRTANTGELFF.

The rearrangement links TRBV19 to TRBJ1-5, with 8 bases matching TRBD1. V lost 3 bases, J lost 9 bases, and 10 bases stayed unmatched. The germline CDR1 and CDR2 sequences are LNHDA and SQIVND (reference sequence). The CDR3 is made up of 15 amino acids. The DNA of the CDR3 is TGTGCCAGTAGTATCCTCGACAGGGGTATGTGGCCCCAGCATTTT. Protein product: CASSILDRGMWPQHF.

This clonotype was picked up a small number of times. V and J are TRBV4-3 and TRBJ1-6; 8 positions agree with TRBD1. The CDR3 is 15 residues long. The V and J ends lost 4 bases and 7 bases, in that order; junction bases with no gene match: 6. Germline V gene data show CDR1 as LGHNA and CDR2 as YSLEER. CDR3 sequence: CASSPGQGQNSPLHF. The CDR3 bases are TGCGCCAGCAGCCCAGGACAGGGCCAAAATTCACCCCTCCACTTT.

This clonotype was observed a handful of times. The chain uses TRBV20-1 and TRBJ2-1; D possibly corresponds to TRBD1 (5 bases). Per the germline V gene, CDR1 is DFQATT and CDR2 is SNEGSKA (reference sequence). The CDR3 consists of 14 residues. V lost 3 bases and J lost 3, with 12 bases in between. The CDR3: CSASGLGVYNEQFF. The CDR3 DNA reads as TGCAGTGCTAGCGGTCTAGGGGTCTACAATGAGCAGTTCTTC.

The genes are TRBV20-1 and TRBJ2-3; D gene uncertain. With 0 bases removed from V and 2 bases from J, the gap between germline ends came to 24 bases. CDR1 and CDR2 from the germline V gene are DFQATT and SNEGSKA (reference sequence). This CDR3 has 19 residues. CDR3 sequence reads: CSARDRANQHPRITDTQYF. CDR3 coding DNA: TGCAGTGCTAGAGATAGGGCTAACCAACATCCTCGGATCACAGATACGCAGTATTTT.

The V gene is TRBV6-5, the J gene TRBJ1-4; D perhaps matches TRBD1 (5 bases). Germline V gene data show CDR1 as MNHEY and CDR2 as SVGAGI. The CDR3 is 16 residues long. V was pared by 5 bases and J by 5 bases, with 18 bases between. The CDR3 reads CASSQDTGPLNEKLFF. The CDR3 DNA follows: TGTGCCAGCAGTCAGGACACAGGCCCCCTGAATGAAAAACTGTTTTTT.

This clonotype was seen just once. V is TRBV4-3 and J is TRBJ2-1, with 7 bases that match TRBD1. The CDR3 is 17 amino acids. The germline V gene encodes CDR1 LGHNA and CDR2 YSLEER. V gave up 1 base and J gave up 0 bases; unmatched junction bases: 6. The CDR3 is CASSQGVRDSSYNEQFF. DNA of the CDR3: TGCGCCAGCAGCCAAGGCGTCCGGGACAGCTCCTACAATGAGCAGTTCTTC.

V usage is TRBV28 and J usage is TRBJ2-7; D perhaps matches TRBD1 (6 bases). This CDR3 has 13 residues. The V and J ends lost 7 bases and 6 bases respectively, with 16 bases between them. The germline gives CDR1 MDHEN, CDR2 SYDVKM. This CDR3 is CASKLQGRFEQYF. The CDR3 DNA reads TGTGCCAGCAAGCTTCAGGGGCGGTTCGAGCAGTACTTC.